This T cell receptor (beta chain) came from a study of cytomegalovirus exposure and HLA in healthy donors. The primer mix had 60 Vbeta and 13 Jbeta primers. Assay: immunoSEQ multiplex PCR; the TCRdb copy retains only in-frame clones and omits some. The sample carries about 130,000 clones, about two thirds recorded once. Germline V lookup: CDR1 SGDLS, CDR2 YYNGEE. V shed 3 bases, J shed 0 bases, and the junction held 13 bases outside the gene matches. The CDR3 has 18 residues. The sequence was collected from a man aged 35-49 years in good health and CMV-seropositive. The sample consisted of PBMCs. The rearrangement joins TRBV9 to TRBJ2-7; TRBD1 agrees at 9 bases. CDR3 DNA sequence: TGTGCCAGCAGCGGGAGACCCGGGACAGGGCTGAGCTCCTACGAGCAGTACTTC. It translates to CASSGRPGTGLSSYEQYF.